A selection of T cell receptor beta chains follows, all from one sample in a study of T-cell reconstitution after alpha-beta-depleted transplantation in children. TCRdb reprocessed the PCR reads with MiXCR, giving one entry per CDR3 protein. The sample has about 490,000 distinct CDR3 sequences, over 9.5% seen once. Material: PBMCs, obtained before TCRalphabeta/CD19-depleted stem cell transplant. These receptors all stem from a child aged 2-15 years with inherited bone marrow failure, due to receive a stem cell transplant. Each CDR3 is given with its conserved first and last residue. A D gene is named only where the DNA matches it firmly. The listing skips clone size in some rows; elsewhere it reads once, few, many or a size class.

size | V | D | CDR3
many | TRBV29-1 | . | CSVRDDAQISQETQYF
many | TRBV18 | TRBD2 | CASSHGTSGSGEQFF
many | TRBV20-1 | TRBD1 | CSARERGYIRDRAYNEQFF
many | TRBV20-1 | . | CSARDTGYNEQFF
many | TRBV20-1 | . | CSALNSEGRSYNEQFF
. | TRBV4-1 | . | CASSQVQLGQITFF
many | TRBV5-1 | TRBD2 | CASSLRTSGILTDTQYF
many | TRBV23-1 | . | CASSHRLLAKNIQYF
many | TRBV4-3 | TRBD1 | CASSQTGTGGRETQYF
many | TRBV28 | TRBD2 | CASSYYSGRTGYEQYF
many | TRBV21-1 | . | CASSKRTGMYTEAFF
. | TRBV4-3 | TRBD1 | CASSQDAAGQGHYGYTF
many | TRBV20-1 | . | CSASPASTDTQYF
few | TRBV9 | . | CASSALSGRDF
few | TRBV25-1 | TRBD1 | CASSARQGWSYGYTF
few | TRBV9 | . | CASSPSLAPSTDTQYF
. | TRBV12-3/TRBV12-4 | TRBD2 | CASSLSGLAGQNANTGELFF
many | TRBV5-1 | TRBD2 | CASRGAGLAGTYEQYF
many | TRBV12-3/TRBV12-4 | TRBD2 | CASSIAGGFEQFF
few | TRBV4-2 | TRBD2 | CASSQDGTSASYNEQFF
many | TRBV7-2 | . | CASSADTGYGYTF
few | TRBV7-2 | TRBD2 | CASSPIAGDTDTQYF
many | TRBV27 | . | CASSARDSLNYEQYF
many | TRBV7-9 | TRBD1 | CASSSSVQGARGYTF
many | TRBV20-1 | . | CSANTAAKSSYNEQFF
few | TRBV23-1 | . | CASSQSHSTYEQYF
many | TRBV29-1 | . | CSVEDRRRALDEAFF
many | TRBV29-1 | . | CSVDQGLETQYF
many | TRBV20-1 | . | CSARDTRGYTEAFF
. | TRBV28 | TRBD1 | CASSSGDRGQVEAFF
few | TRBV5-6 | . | CASSFATDHF
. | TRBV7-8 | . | CACSLTGQETQYF